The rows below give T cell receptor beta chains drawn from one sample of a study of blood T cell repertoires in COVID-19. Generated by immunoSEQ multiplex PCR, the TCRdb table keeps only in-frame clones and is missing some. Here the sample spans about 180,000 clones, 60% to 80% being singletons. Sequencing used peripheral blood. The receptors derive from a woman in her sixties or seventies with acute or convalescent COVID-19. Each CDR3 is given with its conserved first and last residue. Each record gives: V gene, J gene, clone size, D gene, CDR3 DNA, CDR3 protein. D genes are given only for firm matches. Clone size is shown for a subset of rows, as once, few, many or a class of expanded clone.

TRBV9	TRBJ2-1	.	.	TGTGCCAGCAGCGATGAAGGGGCGTCTATCTTCTCCTACAATGAGCAGTTCTTC	CASSDEGASIFSYNEQFF
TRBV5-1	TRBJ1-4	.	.	TGCGCCAGCAGCCCCCGGGGAAGGCCTGAAAAACTGTTTTTT	CASSPRGRPEKLFF
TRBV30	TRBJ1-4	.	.	TGTGCCTGGAGTTTTCAGGGATGGAATGAAAAACTGTTTTTT	CAWSFQGWNEKLFF
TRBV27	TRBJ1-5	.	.	TGTGCCAGCAGTCCGGGGTTCGATCAGCCCCAGCATTTT	CASSPGFDQPQHF
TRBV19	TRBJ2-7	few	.	TGTGCCAGTACCAAAAGCGGAGGCAGCTCCTACGAGCAGTACTTC	CASTKSGGSSYEQYF
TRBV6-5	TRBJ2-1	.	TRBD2	TGTGCCAGCAGTTCGGCGGGAGTATCGGCCTACAATGAGCAGTTCTTC	CASSSAGVSAYNEQFF
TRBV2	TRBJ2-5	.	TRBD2	TGTGCCACCCGGGGGGTAGCGGAGTACTTC	CATRGVAEYF
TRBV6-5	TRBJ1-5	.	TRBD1	TGTGCCAGCAGAGGCGACAGGGTCGGCAATCAGCCCCAGCATTTT	CASRGDRVGNQPQHF
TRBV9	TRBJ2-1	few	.	TGTGCCAGCAGCGTAGTATTCTCCTACAATGAGCAGTTCTTC	CASSVVFSYNEQFF
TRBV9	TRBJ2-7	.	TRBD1	TGTGCCAGCAGCGGCCGGGACAGCTACGAGCAGTACTTC	CASSGRDSYEQYF
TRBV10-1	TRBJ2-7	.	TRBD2	TGCGCCAGCAGTCGATCGCTAGCGGACTCCTACGAGCAGTACTTC	CASSRSLADSYEQYF
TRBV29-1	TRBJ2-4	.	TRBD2	TGCAGCGTTGGGACTAGCGGGAGACTAGCCAAAAACATTCAGTACTTC	CSVGTSGRLAKNIQYF
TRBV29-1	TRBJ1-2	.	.	TGCAGCGTTGGGGATACGGGGGGAAATCCTAGAGGAGTTAGCTATGGCTACACCTTC	CSVGDTGGNPRGVSYGYTF
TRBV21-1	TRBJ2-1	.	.	TGTGCCAGCAGCTTACTAAGGACAGAAACTTACAATGAGCAGTTCTTC	CASSLLRTETYNEQFF
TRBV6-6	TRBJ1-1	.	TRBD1	TGTGCCAGCAGTTACTCAGACAGGGGAAGCGGAGCTTTCTTT	CASSYSDRGSGAFF
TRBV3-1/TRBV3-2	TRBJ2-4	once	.	TGTGCCAGCAAAGACCCAGGAAACATTCAGTACTTC	CASKDPGNIQYF
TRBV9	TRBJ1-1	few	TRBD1	TGTGCCAGCAGCGTAGCGCCGGGACAGGGGAACACTGAAGCTTTCTTT	CASSVAPGQGNTEAFF
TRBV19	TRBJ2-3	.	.	TGTGCCAGTACCAAACCCGGGACTCCCACAGATACGCAGTATTTT	CASTKPGTPTDTQYF
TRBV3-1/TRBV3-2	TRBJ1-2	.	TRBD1	TGTGCCAGCAGCCAAGACACGTCAGGGGGCTACTATGGCTACACCTTC	CASSQDTSGGYYGYTF